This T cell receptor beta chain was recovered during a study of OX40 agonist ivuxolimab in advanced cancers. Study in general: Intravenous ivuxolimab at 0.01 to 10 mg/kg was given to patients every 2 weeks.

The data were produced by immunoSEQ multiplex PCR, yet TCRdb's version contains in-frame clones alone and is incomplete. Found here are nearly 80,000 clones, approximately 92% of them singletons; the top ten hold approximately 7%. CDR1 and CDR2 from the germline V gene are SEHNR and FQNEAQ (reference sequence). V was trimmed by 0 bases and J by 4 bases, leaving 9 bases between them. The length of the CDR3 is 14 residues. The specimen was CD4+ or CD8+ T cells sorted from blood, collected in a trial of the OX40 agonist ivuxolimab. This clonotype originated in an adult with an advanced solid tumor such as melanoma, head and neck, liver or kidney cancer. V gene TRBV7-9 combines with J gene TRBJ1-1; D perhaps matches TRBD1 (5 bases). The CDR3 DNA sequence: TGTGCCAGCAGCTTAGCAGGGGAGGGCACTGAAGCTTTCTTT. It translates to CASSLAGEGTEAFF.